These 20 T cell receptor beta chains originate from one sample sequenced in a study of molecular identifiers for immune sequencing clone quantification. TCRdb reprocessed the PCR reads with MiXCR, giving one entry per CDR3 protein. The repertoire holds hundreds of thousands of distinct CDR3 sequences, about 25% seen once, with about 0.78% in the top ten. Sequencing used naive CD8+ T cells from blood, with Jurkat cell RNA spiked in. Documented subset: FACS-sorted CD8+CD4-CCR7+CD45RA+ naive T cells. These TCRs come from a human donor in good health. Some libraries in this study had Jurkat cell RNA spiked in.

Details on this clonotype: Just one base apart from a much larger clone, this may be a read error. The chain combines TRBV4-3 with TRBJ1-1, with no clear D. CDR1 and CDR2 from the germline V gene are LGHNA and YSLEER. There are 15 residues in the CDR3. This chain's CDR3 is CAGSQESLRETEAFF. In DNA form, the CDR3 reads TGCGCCGGCAGCCAAGAGTCATTAAGGGAAACTGAAGCTTTCTTT.

A remark on this clonotype: Just one base apart from a much larger clone, this may be a read error. This chain joins TRBV6-1 and TRBJ2-7; the D is unclear. Germline V gene lookup returns CDR1 MNHNS and CDR2 SASEGT. This CDR3 contains 12 residues. The CDR3 coding sequence is TGTGCCAGCATCGGACCAACCTACGAGCAGAACTTC. This encodes CASIGPTYEQNF.

There are many counts of this clonotype. The rearrangement uses TRBV16 and TRBJ2-7, with a tentative D call TRBD1 (6 bases). Trimming cost V 4 bases and J 6 bases, with 16 bases left between them. The germline V gene has CDR1 KGHSY and CDR2 FQNENV. This CDR3 is built from 14 residues. The CDR3 is CASSLSQAQGEQYF. Here the CDR3 DNA reads TGTGCCAGCAGCCTATCCCAGGCACAGGGCGAGCAGTACTTC.

In its sample, this clonotype was seen a few times. V gene TRBV10-3 combines with J gene TRBJ2-7; D gene ambiguous. CDR3 length: 14 residues. V lost 4 bases to trimming and J lost 5 bases, with 15 bases between them. Germline assignment: CDR1 ENHRY and CDR2 SYGVKD. In DNA, the CDR3 is TGTGCCATCAGTGCTATGGATCTTTCACACGAGCAGTACTTC. The encoded protein is CAISAMDLSHEQYF.

This clonotype was observed a few times. V is TRBV9 and J is TRBJ1-1; 10 bases fit TRBD1. After removal of 6 bases from V and 3 bases from J, the junction contained 2 bases not matched to a gene. Germline V gives CDR1 SGDLS, CDR2 YYNGEE. The CDR3 has 13 residues. This CDR3 is CASTGTGDTEAFF. CDR3 in DNA: TGTGCCAGCACAGGGACAGGGGACACTGAAGCTTTCTTT.

This clonotype has only a few counts. The chain links TRBV15 to TRBJ2-3, with 10 positions matching TRBD2. Germline V gene sequence: CDR1 LNHNV, CDR2 YYDKDF (reference sequence). The CDR3 runs 18 residues. V trimming: 0 bases; J trimming: 6 bases; junction bases outside the gene matches: 12. Here the CDR3 DNA reads TGTGCCACCAGCAGAGATTGGGTAGTAGCGGGGGGATCGGATACGCAGTATTTT. Residues: CATSRDWVVAGGSDTQYF.

Regarding this clonotype: This may be a read error, as it is one base from a much larger clone. The chain combines TRBV6-5 with TRBJ2-1, with D perhaps TRBD1 (6 bases). Per germline, CDR1 MNHEY and CDR2 SVGAGI. This CDR3 comprises 12 residues. CDR3 in amino acids: CASSQRGGEQLF. The CDR3 DNA sequence: TGTGCCAGCAGCCAAAGAGGGGGTGAGCAGCTCTTC.

This clonotype was seen more than once but under ten times. This chain joins TRBV30 and TRBJ2-2; possibly TRBD1 or TRBD2 for D (5 bases each). The CDR3 totals 13 residues. Per the germline V gene, CDR1 is GTSNPN and CDR2 is SVGIG (reference sequence). The ends were cut back, 6 bases at V and 5 bases at J, with 13 bases in the middle. CDR3 protein: CACRGLETGELFF. The CDR3 DNA follows: TGTGCCTGCCGGGGCCTCGAGACCGGGGAGCTGTTTTTT. Based on the CDR3 plus reference TRBV30 and TRBJ2-2, the full variable domain is SQTIHQWPATLVQPVGSPLSLECTVEGTSNPNLYWYRQAAGRGLQLLFYSVGIGQISSEVPQNLSASRPQDRQFILSSKKLLLSDSGFYLCACRGLETGELFFGEGSRLTVL.

This clonotype was detected a few times. The DNA of the CDR3 is TGTGCCACCAGCAGTCGGGACTCTCGGGGGCAGTTCTTC. Its translation is CATSSRDSRGQFF. The V and J genes are TRBV15 and TRBJ2-1; tentative D call: TRBD2 (6 bases). Deletions cut 3 bases from V and 12 bases from J, with 15 bases between. The CDR3 spans 13 residues. The germline gives CDR1 LNHNV, CDR2 YYDKDF (reference sequence).

The chain uses TRBV25-1 and TRBJ1-3; D remains unclear. This CDR3 is 15 amino acids long. The V end lost 2 bases, the J end lost 0 bases, and 8 bases lay between the germline ends. The germline V gene has CDR1 MGHDK and CDR2 SYGVNS. CDR3 in amino acids: CASSEPSSSGNTIYF. CDR3 nucleotides: TGTGCCAGCAGTGAACCTTCCTCCTCTGGAAACACCATATATTTT.

There are many counts of this clonotype. V usage is TRBV2 and J usage is TRBJ2-5; the D gene is possibly TRBD2 (6 bases). CDR3 length: 13 residues. Germline V gives CDR1 SNHLY, CDR2 FYNNEI. Trimming took off 6 bases at V and 2 bases at J, with 10 bases between the two ends. For the CDR3, the DNA is TGTGCCAGCAGCGCTAGCGATCAAGAGACCCAGTACTTC. Protein: CASSASDQETQYF.

The CDR3 region is CASSLGPGGPTDTQYF. The CDR3 DNA reads TGTGCCAGCAGCTTAGGCCCCGGGGGGCCCACAGATACGCAGTATTTT. The chain combines TRBV11-2 with TRBJ2-3; D may be TRBD2 (7 bases). The germline V gene has CDR1 SGHAT and CDR2 FQNNGV. V dropped 1 base and J dropped 2 bases, with 13 bases sitting between them. CDR3 length: 16 amino acids.

The chain carries TRBV7-2 and TRBJ1-6; perhaps TRBD1 as D (5 bases). Germline V CDR1 and CDR2: SGHTA, FQGNSA. Trimming stripped 5 bases from V and 7 bases from J, with 12 bases between. The CDR3 contains 14 residues. The CDR3 here is CASSVYGGNSPLHF. The CDR3 DNA reads as TGTGCCAGCAGCGTTTACGGGGGAAATTCACCCCTCCACTTT.

Regarding this clonotype: A clone one base away is much larger, so this may be a read error. As the CDR3 is not closed by the conserved phenylalanine or tryptophan, this likely results from a read error. This chain connects TRBV10-3 to TRBJ2-7; possible D gene TRBD2, 6 bases. V gave up 2 bases and J gave up 0 bases, with 11 bases separating them. CDR3 length: 15 amino acids. Germline V gives CDR1 ENHRY, CDR2 SYGVKD. In nucleotides, the CDR3 is TGTGCCATCAGTGAGCGGGAGAGTCCCTCCTACGAGCAGTACTCC. It is translated as CAISERESPSYEQYS.

This clonotype has a count of ten or more. V gene TRBV4-3 combines with J gene TRBJ1-1; TRBD1 matches at 8 bases. V lost 1 base to trimming and J lost 6 bases; unmatched junction nucleotides: 10. Germline V lookup: CDR1 LGHNA, CDR2 YSLEER. The CDR3 is made up of 16 amino acids. The CDR3: CASSQGRTGPGAEAFF. The CDR3 DNA sequence: TGCGCCAGCAGCCAAGGACGGACAGGGCCGGGAGCTGAAGCTTTCTTT.

This clonotype occurred many times. The V call is TRBV2, the J call TRBJ1-1; TRBD1 might be the D (6 bases). The germline V and J ends were trimmed by 5 bases and 10 bases, with 20 bases remaining between them. The V gene's germline CDR1 is SNHLY and CDR2 FYNNEI. This CDR3 contains 14 residues. The CDR3 nucleotides are TGTGCCAGCAGTCCGGGGGCACTGTACTTCGGAGCTTTCTTT. Its translation is CASSPGALYFGAFF.

The V call is TRBV5-3, the J call TRBJ1-1; the D gene is possibly TRBD1 (5 bases). TRBV5-3 is an ORF; its function is uncertain. Trimming took off 8 bases at V and 1 base at J, with 21 bases between the two ends. The CDR3 sequence is 16 residues long. The CDR3 nucleotides are TGTGCCAGCAGCCCCTCCCGGCAGGGATCGAACACTGAAGCTTTCTTT. Protein product: CASSPSRQGSNTEAFF.

There are many counts of this clonotype. This chain uses TRBV12-3 or TRBV12-4 with TRBJ1-1; D unclear. The CDR3 is 13 residues long. Trimming pared 5 bases from V and 0 bases from J, leaving 7 bases between. The CDR3, as DNA: TGTGCCAGCAGTACAGTCCTGAACACTGAAGCTTTCTTT. Amino acids: CASSTVLNTEAFF.

The chain couples TRBV29-1 to TRBJ2-1; maybe TRBD2 (6 bases). Trimming removed 7 bases at V and 0 bases at J, with 13 bases between. This CDR3 has 14 amino acids. Germline loops: CDR1 SQVTM, CDR2 ANQGSEA. CDR3 nucleotides: TGCAGCGCCCTAGGACTAACCTCCTACAATGAGCAGTTCTTC. This sequence encodes CSALGLTSYNEQFF.

For this clonotype: The junction does not match germline at one end; this may be a read error. The rearrangement joins TRBV28 to TRBJ2-3; possible D gene TRBD1, 5 bases. The CDR3 loop spans 13 amino acids. CDR1 is MDHEN, CDR2 SYDVKM, per germline. The CDR3 spells CASSILDTGTQYF. The CDR3 coding sequence is TGTGCCAGCAGCATCCTTGACACAGGTACGCAGTATTTT.